Below are 21 T cell receptor beta chains sequenced from a single sample in a study of blood T cell repertoires in COVID-19. The protocol was immunoSEQ multiplex PCR, while the TCRdb copy is restricted to in-frame clones and leaves out a portion. The sample includes 400,000 to 450,000 clones, approximately 90% seen only once; the top ten take 1.4%. The sample taken for sequencing was peripheral blood. The receptor source for this set is a woman younger than 45 with active or convalescent COVID-19.

The chain couples TRBV2 to TRBJ1-2, with D possibly being TRBD1 (6 bases). Germline assignment: CDR1 SNHLY and CDR2 FYNNEI. The CDR3 consists of 15 residues. The V gene lost 8 bases and the J gene lost 0 bases, with 16 bases spanning the gap. As DNA, the CDR3 is TGTGCCAGCCGAATGGAGGACAGACCTAACTATGGCTACACCTTC. It is translated as CASRMEDRPNYGYTF.

The chain carries TRBV6-1 and TRBJ1-2; 7 nucleotides match TRBD1. CDR3 size: 15 residues. Germline lookup yields CDR1 MNHNS and CDR2 SASEGT. V shed 3 bases and J 0 bases; nucleotides not matched to a gene: 4. The DNA for the CDR3 is TGTGCCAGCAGTGATGGGACAGCTGCTAACTATGGCTACACCTTC. Its translation is CASSDGTAANYGYTF.

This chain connects TRBV6-5 to TRBJ2-7, with D maybe TRBD1 (7 bases). Per germline, CDR1 MNHEY and CDR2 SVGAGI. Trimming removed 2 bases at V and 2 bases at J, with 16 bases between. The CDR3 is 16 amino acids. In DNA, the CDR3 is TGTGCCAGCAGTTACGCGGGGACAGAAACTACCTACGAGCAGTACTTC. Protein: CASSYAGTETTYEQYF.

The table lists this clone with a count of one. The chain recombines TRBV30 with TRBJ1-1, with D uncertain. Germline-derived CDR1 and CDR2 are GTSNPN and SVGIG (reference sequence). The CDR3 is made up of 12 amino acids. Trimming took 5 bases from V and 5 from J, leaving 12 bases between them. CDR3 bases: TGTGCCTGGGTGCTCCCGGGGACTGAAGCTTTCTTT. It is translated as CAWVLPGTEAFF.

The chain links TRBV25-1 to TRBJ1-2; D possibly corresponds to TRBD1 (5 bases). Germline CDR1 MGHDK, CDR2 SYGVNS. Trimming took off 3 bases at V and 5 bases at J, with 13 bases between the two ends. The CDR3 is made up of 14 amino acids. The CDR3 DNA sequence: TGTGCCAGCAGTGATGATCTGCGGGGGTATGGCTACACCTTC. Its translation is CASSDDLRGYGYTF.

The V call is TRBV4-1, the J call TRBJ1-1, with D maybe TRBD1 (6 bases). In germline, CDR1 is MGHRA, CDR2 YSYEKL. The germline V and J ends were trimmed by 6 bases and 0 bases, with 11 bases remaining between them. The CDR3 extends over 14 amino acids. CDR3 residues: CASREQGMNTEAFF. For the CDR3, the DNA is TGCGCCAGCAGGGAACAGGGTATGAACACTGAAGCTTTCTTT.

The J gene is TRBJ2-2, the V gene TRBV12-5; TRBD2 agrees at 12 bases. Germline V gene data show CDR1 as LGHNT and CDR2 as FRNRAP. Unmatched junction bases numbered 13, after V lost 2 bases and J lost 6 bases. The CDR3 is 19 amino acids. CDR3: CASGLTPTSGSVRPGELFF. CDR3 sequence (DNA): TGTGCTAGTGGTTTGACCCCGACTAGCGGGAGTGTTCGGCCCGGGGAGCTGTTTTTT. Based on the CDR3 plus reference TRBV12-5 and TRBJ2-2, the full variable domain is DARVTQTPRHKVTEMGQEVTMRCQPILGHNTVFWYRQTMMQGLELLAYFRNRAPLDDSGMPKDRFSAEMPDATLATLKIQPSEPRDSAVYFCASGLTPTSGSVRPGELFFGEGSRLTVL.

The DNA for the CDR3 is TGCGCCAGCGGAAGCGACAGGTTTGGGGAGCAGTACTTC. This encodes CASGSDRFGEQYF. The J gene is TRBJ2-7, the V gene TRBV5-1, with D maybe TRBD1 (6 bases). The V end was cut by 7 bases, the J end by 7 bases, with 18 bases between. The germline CDR1 and CDR2 sequences are SGHRS and YFSETQ. This CDR3 region has 13 residues.

This clone was observed once. CDR3 nucleotides: TGTGCCAGTAGTACCGAACCGGGACAGGGCTATCAGCCCCAGCATTTT. Protein sequence: CASSTEPGQGYQPQHF. J is TRBJ1-5 and V is TRBV19; 9 nucleotides align to TRBD1. In germline, CDR1 is LNHDA, CDR2 SQIVND (reference sequence). V lost 4 bases, J lost 5 bases, and 9 bases stayed unmatched. This CDR3 region has 16 residues. The variable domain in full, with the rest retrieved from reference TRBV19 and TRBJ1-5, is DGGITQSPKYLFRKEGQNVTLSCEQNLNHDAMYWYRQDPGQGLRLIYYSQIVNDFQKGDIAEGYSVSREKKESFPLTVTSAQKNPTAFYLCASSTEPGQGYQPQHFGDGTRLSIL.

The chain uses TRBV11-2 and TRBJ2-5, with no clear D. The germline V gene encodes CDR1 SGHAT and CDR2 FQNNGV. The CDR3 spans 13 residues. V gave up 6 bases and J gave up 5 bases, with 13 bases separating them. In DNA, the CDR3 is TGTGCCAGCAGACATGCGTCCGGGGAGACCCAGTACTTC. This gives the protein CASRHASGETQYF.

This chain connects TRBV11-2 to TRBJ2-7; no clear D. Germline V lookup: CDR1 SGHAT, CDR2 FQNNGV. The CDR3 loop spans 13 amino acids. Trimming removed 1 base at V and 6 bases at J, with 10 bases between. The CDR3 spells CASSLVSGGEQYF. In DNA form, the CDR3 reads TGTGCCAGCAGCTTAGTTTCGGGTGGCGAGCAGTACTTC.

The sample holds one count of this clone. The J gene is TRBJ2-1, the V gene TRBV7-2, with D possibly matching TRBD1 (6 bases). Trimming left V 4 bases short and J 4 bases short, with 14 bases between. CDR3 length: 15 residues. Germline CDR1 SGHTA, CDR2 FQGNSA. CDR3 DNA: TGTGCCAGCAGCTATCACAGGGTGGCATACAATGAGCAGTTCTTC. Its translation: CASSYHRVAYNEQFF.

This clone was picked up one time. The rearrangement joins TRBV6-2 or TRBV6-3 to TRBJ2-3, with TRBD2 matching over 9 bases. Per the germline V gene, CDR1 is MNHEY and CDR2 is SVGEGT. V was clipped by 4 bases and J by 10 bases; unmatched bases: 9. The CDR3 runs 14 residues. The CDR3 spells CASSFSSGVGSQYF. The CDR3 DNA reads as TGTGCCAGCAGTTTTTCTAGCGGGGTTGGCTCGCAGTATTTT.

The CDR3 sequence is CASSLEHTQGETQYF. In DNA, the CDR3 is TGTGCCAGCAGCTTAGAACACACCCAGGGGGAGACCCAGTACTTC. The rearrangement joins TRBV7-9 to TRBJ2-5; tentative D call: TRBD1 (6 bases). CDR1 SEHNR and CDR2 FQNEAQ come from the germline V gene (reference sequence). The CDR3 covers 15 residues. Trimming stripped 1 base from V and 5 bases from J, with 14 bases between.

This clone was seen only a few times. V is TRBV2 and J is TRBJ1-4, with D possibly being TRBD1 (5 bases). CDR3 size: 13 residues. V was trimmed by 8 bases and J by 8 bases, leaving 15 bases between them. From germline, CDR1 is SNHLY and CDR2 FYNNEI. The CDR3 sequence is CASSQEIREKLFF. CDR3 nucleotide sequence: TGTGCCAGCTCACAGGAGATAAGGGAAAAACTGTTTTTT.

The chain joins TRBV7-2 to TRBJ2-1; TRBD2 matches at 7 bases. Germline V gene data show CDR1 as SGHTA and CDR2 as FQGNSA. Germline trimming cut 2 bases from V and 15 bases from J; bases unmatched to any gene: 10. The CDR3 loop spans 13 amino acids. Here the CDR3 DNA reads TGTGCCAGCAGCTTAAATACGGCGGGAGCGATGTTCTTC. Encoded protein: CASSLNTAGAMFF.

This chain uses TRBV15 with TRBJ2-3; 7 nucleotides agree with TRBD2. V was clipped by 5 bases and J by 3 bases; unmatched bases: 8. The CDR3 is 15 residues long. Germline-derived CDR1 and CDR2 are LNHNV and YYDKDF (reference sequence). CDR3 nucleotides: TGTGCCACCAGCCTGGGGGGGGTCCCTACAGATACGCAGTATTTT. Residues: CATSLGGVPTDTQYF.

This clone was detected only once. V gene TRBV7-9 combines with J gene TRBJ2-1; 15 nucleotides line up with TRBD2. The CDR3 runs 18 residues. The ends lost 5 bases at V and 4 bases at J; junction bases unmatched: 9. From germline, CDR1 is SEHNR and CDR2 FQNEAQ (reference sequence). The CDR3 loop reads CASSHGLAGGWSYNEQFF. The CDR3, as DNA: TGTGCCAGCAGCCACGGACTAGCGGGGGGGTGGTCGTACAATGAGCAGTTCTTC.

The CDR3 DNA reads TGTGCCACCAGCAGAGATTTCAGCGTGCAGTACTTC. Amino acids: CATSRDFSVQYF. J is TRBJ2-7 and V is TRBV15; unclear D gene. Trimming removed 0 bases from V and 9 bases from J, with 9 bases in between. The CDR3 runs to 12 residues. Per the germline V gene, CDR1 is LNHNV and CDR2 is YYDKDF (reference sequence).

The rearrangement joins TRBV19 to TRBJ2-6, with 10 bases lining up with TRBD1. Germline V lookup: CDR1 LNHDA, CDR2 SQIVND (reference sequence). The CDR3 runs to 18 residues. J was trimmed by 0 bases and V by 4 bases; bases with no gene match: 6. The chain's CDR3 is CASSKGQGMVSGANVLTF. The CDR3 DNA is TGTGCCAGTAGTAAGGGACAGGGGATGGTCTCTGGGGCCAACGTCCTGACTTTC. Combining the CDR3 with reference TRBV19 and TRBJ2-6 gives the whole variable domain DGGITQSPKYLFRKEGQNVTLSCEQNLNHDAMYWYRQDPGQGLRLIYYSQIVNDFQKGDIAEGYSVSREKKESFPLTVTSAQKNPTAFYLCASSKGQGMVSGANVLTFGAGSRLTVL.

This clone was found a few times. The chain links TRBV4-2 to TRBJ1-3; D remains unclear. The V gene lost 0 bases and the J gene lost 0 bases, with 9 bases spanning the gap. The CDR3 covers 16 residues. Germline V gene sequence: CDR1 LGHNA, CDR2 YNFKEQ. The CDR3 spells CASSQDLSGSGNTIYF. The CDR3 DNA reads TGTGCCAGCAGCCAAGATCTCTCGGGCTCTGGAAACACCATATATTTT.